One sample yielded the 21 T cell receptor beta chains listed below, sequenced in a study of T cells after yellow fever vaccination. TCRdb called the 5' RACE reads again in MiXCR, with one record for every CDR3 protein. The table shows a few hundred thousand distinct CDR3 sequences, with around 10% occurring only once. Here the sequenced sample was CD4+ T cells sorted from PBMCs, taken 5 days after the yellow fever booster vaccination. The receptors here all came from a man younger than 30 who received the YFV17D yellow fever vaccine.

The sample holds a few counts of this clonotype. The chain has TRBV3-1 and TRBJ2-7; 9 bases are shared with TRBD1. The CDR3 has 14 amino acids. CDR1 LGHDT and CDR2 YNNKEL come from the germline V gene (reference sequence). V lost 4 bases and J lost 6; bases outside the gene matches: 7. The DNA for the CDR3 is TGTGCCAGCAGCCGAGGGACAGGGCACATCGAGCAGTACGTC. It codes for CASSRGTGHIEQYV.

CDR3 DNA sequence: TGTGCCAGCAGTGAACTGGCTGTGGGCACAGATACGCAGTATTTT. Translated: CASSELAVGTDTQYF. This chain uses TRBV2 with TRBJ2-3; D gene ambiguous. Between the trimmed V and J ends, which lost 2 bases and 1 base, there was a span of 10 bases. Germline CDR1 SNHLY, CDR2 FYNNEI. CDR3 length: 15 amino acids.

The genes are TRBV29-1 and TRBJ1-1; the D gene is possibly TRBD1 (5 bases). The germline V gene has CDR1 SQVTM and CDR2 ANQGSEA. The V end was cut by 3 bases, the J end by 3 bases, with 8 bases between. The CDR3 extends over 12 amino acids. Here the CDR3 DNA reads TGCAGCGTTGATGGGGGTTACACTGAAGCTTTCTTT. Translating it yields CSVDGGYTEAFF.

The CDR3 loop is CASSPSGPTDTQYF. CDR3 DNA: TGTGCCAGCTCACCGAGCGGGCCAACAGATACGCAGTATTTT. The chain is built from TRBV18 and TRBJ2-3; TRBD2 might be the D (6 bases). CDR3 length: 14 amino acids. V lost 3 bases and J 3 bases, leaving 10 bases between the germline ends. Germline-derived CDR1 and CDR2 are KGHSH and LQKENI.

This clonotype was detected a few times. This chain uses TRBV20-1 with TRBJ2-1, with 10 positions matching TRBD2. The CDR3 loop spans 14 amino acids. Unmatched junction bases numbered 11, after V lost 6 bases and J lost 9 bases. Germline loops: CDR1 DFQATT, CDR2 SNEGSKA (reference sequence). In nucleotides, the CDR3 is TGCAGTGCCTCACAAAGCGGGGGGGCCGTTGAGCAGTTCTTC. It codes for CSASQSGGAVEQFF.

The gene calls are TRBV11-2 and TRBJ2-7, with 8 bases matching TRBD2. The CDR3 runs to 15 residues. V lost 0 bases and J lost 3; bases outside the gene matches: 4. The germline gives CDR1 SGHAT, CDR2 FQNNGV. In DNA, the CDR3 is TGTGCCAGCAGCTTAGACCGGGGGGGTTACTACGAGCAGTACTTC. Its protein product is CASSLDRGGYYEQYF.

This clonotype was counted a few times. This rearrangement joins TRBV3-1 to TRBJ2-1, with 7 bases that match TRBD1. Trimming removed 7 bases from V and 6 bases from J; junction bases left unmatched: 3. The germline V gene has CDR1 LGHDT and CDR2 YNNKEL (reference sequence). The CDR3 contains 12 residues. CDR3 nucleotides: TGTGCCAGCACCCGGGACAGCAATGAGCAGTTCTTC. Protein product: CASTRDSNEQFF.

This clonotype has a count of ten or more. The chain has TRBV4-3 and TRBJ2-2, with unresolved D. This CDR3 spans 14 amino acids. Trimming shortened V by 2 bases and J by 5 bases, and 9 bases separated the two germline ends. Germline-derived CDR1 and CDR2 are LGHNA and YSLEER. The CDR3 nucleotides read TGCGCCAGCAGCCAACGTCTTGGGACCGGGGAGCTGTTTTTT. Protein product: CASSQRLGTGELFF.

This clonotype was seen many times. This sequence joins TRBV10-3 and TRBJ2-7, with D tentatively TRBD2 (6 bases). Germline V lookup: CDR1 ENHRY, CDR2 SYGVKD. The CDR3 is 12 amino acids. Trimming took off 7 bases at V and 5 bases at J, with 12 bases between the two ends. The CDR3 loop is CAITWDSNEQYF. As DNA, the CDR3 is TGTGCCATCACTTGGGACTCTAACGAGCAGTACTTC.

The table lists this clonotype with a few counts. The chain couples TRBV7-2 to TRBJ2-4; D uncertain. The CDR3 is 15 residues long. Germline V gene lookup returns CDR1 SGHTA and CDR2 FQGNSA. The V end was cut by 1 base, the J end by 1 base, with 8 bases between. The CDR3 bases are TGTGCCAGCAGCTTAGGTGTGGGGGCCAAAAACATTCAGTACTTC. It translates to CASSLGVGAKNIQYF.

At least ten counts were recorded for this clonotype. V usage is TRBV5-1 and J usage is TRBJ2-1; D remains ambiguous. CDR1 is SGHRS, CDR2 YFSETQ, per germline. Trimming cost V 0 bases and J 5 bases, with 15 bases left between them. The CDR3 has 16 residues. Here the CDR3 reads CASSLAAVSVHNEQFF. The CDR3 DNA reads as TGCGCCAGCAGCTTGGCCGCTGTGTCAGTCCACAATGAGCAGTTCTTC.

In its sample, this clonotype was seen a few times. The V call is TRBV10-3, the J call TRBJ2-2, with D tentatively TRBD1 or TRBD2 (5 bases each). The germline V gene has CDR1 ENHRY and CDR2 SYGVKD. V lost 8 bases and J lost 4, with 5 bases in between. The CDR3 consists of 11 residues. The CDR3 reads CAIGGTGELFF. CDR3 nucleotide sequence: TGTGCCATCGGGGGCACCGGGGAGCTGTTTTTT.

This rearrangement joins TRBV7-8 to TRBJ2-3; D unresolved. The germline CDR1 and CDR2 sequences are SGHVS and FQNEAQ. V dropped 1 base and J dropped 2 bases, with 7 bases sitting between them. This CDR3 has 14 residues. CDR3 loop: CASSLVAYTDTQYF. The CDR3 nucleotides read TGTGCCAGCAGCTTAGTCGCATACACAGATACGCAGTATTTT.

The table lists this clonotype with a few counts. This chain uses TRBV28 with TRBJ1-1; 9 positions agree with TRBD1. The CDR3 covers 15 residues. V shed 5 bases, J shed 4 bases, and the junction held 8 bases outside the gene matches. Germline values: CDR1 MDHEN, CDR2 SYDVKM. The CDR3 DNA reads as TGTGCCAGCAGTCCCTCGGGACAGGGCGGCACTGAAGCTTTCTTT. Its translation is CASSPSGQGGTEAFF.

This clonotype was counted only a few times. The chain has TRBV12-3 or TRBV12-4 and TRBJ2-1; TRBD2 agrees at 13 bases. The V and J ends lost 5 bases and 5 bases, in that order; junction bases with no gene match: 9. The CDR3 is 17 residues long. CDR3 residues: CASSGRLAGGLDNEQFF. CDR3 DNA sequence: TGTGCCAGCAGTGGGCGACTAGCGGGGGGCCTGGACAATGAGCAGTTCTTC.

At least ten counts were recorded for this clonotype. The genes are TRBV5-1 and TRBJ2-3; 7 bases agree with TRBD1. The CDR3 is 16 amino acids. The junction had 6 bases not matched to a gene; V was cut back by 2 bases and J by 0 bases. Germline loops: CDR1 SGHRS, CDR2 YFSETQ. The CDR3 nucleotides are TGCGCCAGCAGCTTTGGGACGACAGGGAGCACAGATACGCAGTATTTT. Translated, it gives CASSFGTTGSTDTQYF.

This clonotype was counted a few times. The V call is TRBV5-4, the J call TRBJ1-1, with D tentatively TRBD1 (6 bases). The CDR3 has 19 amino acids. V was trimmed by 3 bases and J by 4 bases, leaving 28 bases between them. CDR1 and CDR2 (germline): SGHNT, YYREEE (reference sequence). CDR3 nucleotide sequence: TGTGCCAGCAGCTCCCCAGCCGGACTCTACAGGGACAAGGGCACTGAAGCTTTCTTT. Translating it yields CASSSPAGLYRDKGTEAFF. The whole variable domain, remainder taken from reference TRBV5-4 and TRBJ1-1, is ETGVTQSPTHLIKTRGQQVTLRCSSQSGHNTVSWYQQALGQGPQFIFQYYREEENGRGNFPPRFSGLQFPNYSSELNVNALELDDSALYLCASSSPAGLYRDKGTEAFFGQGTRLTVV.

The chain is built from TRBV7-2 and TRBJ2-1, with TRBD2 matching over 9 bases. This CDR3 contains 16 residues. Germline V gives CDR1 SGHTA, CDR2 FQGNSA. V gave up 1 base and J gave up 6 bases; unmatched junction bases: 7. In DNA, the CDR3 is TGTGCCAGCAGCTTAGGTAGGGCTAGCGGGGTCAATGAGCAGTTCTTC. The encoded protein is CASSLGRASGVNEQFF. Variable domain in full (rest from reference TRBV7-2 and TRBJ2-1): GAGVSQSPSNKVTEKGKDVELRCDPISGHTALYWYRQSLGQGLEFLIYFQGNSAPDKSGLPSDRFSAERTGGSVSTLTIQRTQQEDSAVYLCASSLGRASGVNEQFFGPGTRLTVL.

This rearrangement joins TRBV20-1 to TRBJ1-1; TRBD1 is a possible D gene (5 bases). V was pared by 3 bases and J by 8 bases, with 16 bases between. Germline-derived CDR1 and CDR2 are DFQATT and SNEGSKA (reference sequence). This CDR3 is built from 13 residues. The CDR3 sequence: CSASFFREMEAFF. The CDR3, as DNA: TGCAGTGCTAGCTTTTTCAGGGAGATGGAAGCTTTCTTT.

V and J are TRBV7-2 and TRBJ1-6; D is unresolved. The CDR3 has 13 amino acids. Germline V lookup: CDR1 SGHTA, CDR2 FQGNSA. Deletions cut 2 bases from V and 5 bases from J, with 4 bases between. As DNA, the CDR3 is TGTGCCAGCAGCTTAAGGGATAATTCACCCCTCCACTTT. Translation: CASSLRDNSPLHF. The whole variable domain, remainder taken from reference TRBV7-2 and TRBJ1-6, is GAGVSQSPSNKVTEKGKDVELRCDPISGHTALYWYRQSLGQGLEFLIYFQGNSAPDKSGLPSDRFSAERTGGSVSTLTIQRTQQEDSAVYLCASSLRDNSPLHFGNGTRLTVT.

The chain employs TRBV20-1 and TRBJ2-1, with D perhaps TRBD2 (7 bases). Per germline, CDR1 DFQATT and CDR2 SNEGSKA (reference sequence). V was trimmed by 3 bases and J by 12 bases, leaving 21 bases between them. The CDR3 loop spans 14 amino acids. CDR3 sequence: CSARGPGGLGGQFF. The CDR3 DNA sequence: TGCAGTGCTAGGGGACCCGGGGGGCTCGGAGGGCAGTTCTTC.